Sequencing of this T cell receptor beta chain was carried out in a study of blood T cell repertoires in COVID-19. Study-wide background: Specimens from acute and convalescent COVID-19 originated in the United States, Italy and Spain. PBMCs, B-cell-depleted T cells, or T cells were the source of the cDNA or gDNA that made up the material.

As processed by the authors: Cell counts per sample came from amplifying reference gene primers. The table came from immunoSEQ multiplex PCR; TCRdb's copy has only in-frame clones and leaves some out. For V, J and clone size, that table is used; D and trimming come from the DNA. There are under 550,000 clones in the sample; about 90% occur only once, and around 0.92% lies in the top ten. Seattle cases were enrolled at active infection and followed longitudinally. The CDR3 has 18 amino acids. Sequencing input: peripheral blood. This rearrangement joins TRBV1 to TRBJ2-2; the table's D call TRBD1 went unverified against the DNA. TRBV1 is designated a pseudogene. This TCR derives from a man between 18 and 35 years old with COVID-19, enrolled during active disease. The CDR3 DNA is TGCACCAGCAGCCAAGTACCCTGGACAGGGGGAAACACCGGGGAGCTGTTTTTT. Translating it yields CTSSQVPWTGGNTGELFF.